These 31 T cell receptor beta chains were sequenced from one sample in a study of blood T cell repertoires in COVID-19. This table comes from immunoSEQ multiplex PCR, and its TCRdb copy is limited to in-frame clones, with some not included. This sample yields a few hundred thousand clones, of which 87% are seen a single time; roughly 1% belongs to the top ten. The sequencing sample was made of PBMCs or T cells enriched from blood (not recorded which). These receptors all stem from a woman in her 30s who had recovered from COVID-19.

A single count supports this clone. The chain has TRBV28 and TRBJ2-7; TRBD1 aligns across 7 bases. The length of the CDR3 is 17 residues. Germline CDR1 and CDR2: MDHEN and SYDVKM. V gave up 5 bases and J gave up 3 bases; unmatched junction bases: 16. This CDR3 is CASSLSGGTDIFYEQYF. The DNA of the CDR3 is TGTGCCAGCAGTCTCTCGGGTGGGACAGATATTTTCTACGAGCAGTACTTC.

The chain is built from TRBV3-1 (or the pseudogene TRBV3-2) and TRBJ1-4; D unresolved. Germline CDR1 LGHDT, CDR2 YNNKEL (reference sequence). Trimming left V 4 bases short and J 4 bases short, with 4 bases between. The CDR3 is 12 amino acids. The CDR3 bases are TGTGCCAGCAGCCCGTTTAATGAAAAACTGTTTTTT. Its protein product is CASSPFNEKLFF.

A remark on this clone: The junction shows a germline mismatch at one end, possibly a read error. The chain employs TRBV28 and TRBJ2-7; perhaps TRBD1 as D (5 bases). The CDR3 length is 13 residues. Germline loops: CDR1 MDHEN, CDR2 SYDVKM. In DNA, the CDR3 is TGTGCCAGCAGTTTATCAGACAGACGTATCCCTTTCTTC. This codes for CASSLSDRRIPFF.

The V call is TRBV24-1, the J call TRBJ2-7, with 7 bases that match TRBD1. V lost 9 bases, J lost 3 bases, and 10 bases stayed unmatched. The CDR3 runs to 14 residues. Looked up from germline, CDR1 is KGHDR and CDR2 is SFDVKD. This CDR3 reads CATAATGEGYEQYF. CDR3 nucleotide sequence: TGTGCCACCGCGGCCACAGGGGAAGGCTACGAGCAGTACTTC.

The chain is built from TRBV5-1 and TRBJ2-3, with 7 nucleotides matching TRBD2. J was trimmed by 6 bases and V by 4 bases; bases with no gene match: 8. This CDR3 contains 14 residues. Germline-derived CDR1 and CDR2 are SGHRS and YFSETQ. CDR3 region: CASSDGQGGDTQYF. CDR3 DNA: TGCGCCAGCAGCGATGGTCAGGGAGGGGATACGCAGTATTTT.

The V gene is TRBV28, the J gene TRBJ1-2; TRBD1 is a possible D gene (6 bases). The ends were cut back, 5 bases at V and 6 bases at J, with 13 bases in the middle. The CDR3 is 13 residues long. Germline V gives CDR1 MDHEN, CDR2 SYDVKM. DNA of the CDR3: TGTGCCAGCAGTCCGGCAGGGGTCCATGGCTACACCTTC. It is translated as CASSPAGVHGYTF.

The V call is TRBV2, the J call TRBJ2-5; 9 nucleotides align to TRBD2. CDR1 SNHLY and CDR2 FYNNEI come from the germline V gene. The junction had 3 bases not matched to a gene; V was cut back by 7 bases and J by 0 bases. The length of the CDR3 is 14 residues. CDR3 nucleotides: TGTGCCAGCATAGCGGGGGTTTACCAAGAGACCCAGTACTTC. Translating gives CASIAGVYQETQYF.

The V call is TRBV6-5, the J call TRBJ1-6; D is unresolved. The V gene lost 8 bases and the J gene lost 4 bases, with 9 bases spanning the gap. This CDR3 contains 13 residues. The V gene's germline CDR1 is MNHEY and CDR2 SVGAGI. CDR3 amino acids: CASASLYNSPLHF. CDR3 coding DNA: TGTGCCAGCGCTAGTCTTTATAATTCACCCCTCCACTTT.

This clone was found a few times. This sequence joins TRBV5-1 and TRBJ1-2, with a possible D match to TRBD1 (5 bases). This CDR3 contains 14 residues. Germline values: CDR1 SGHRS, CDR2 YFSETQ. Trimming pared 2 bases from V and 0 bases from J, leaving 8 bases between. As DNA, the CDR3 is TGCGCCAGCAGCTTTGACAGCGCTAACTATGGCTACACCTTC. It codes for CASSFDSANYGYTF.

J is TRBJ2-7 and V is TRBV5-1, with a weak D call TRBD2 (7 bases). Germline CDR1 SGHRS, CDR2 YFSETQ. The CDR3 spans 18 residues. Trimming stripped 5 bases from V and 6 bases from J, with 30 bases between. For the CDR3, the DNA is TGCGCCAGCAGGGGGGCCGCCCTGGAGGTAGCGGGCCCCTCCGAGCAGTACTTC. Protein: CASRGAALEVAGPSEQYF.

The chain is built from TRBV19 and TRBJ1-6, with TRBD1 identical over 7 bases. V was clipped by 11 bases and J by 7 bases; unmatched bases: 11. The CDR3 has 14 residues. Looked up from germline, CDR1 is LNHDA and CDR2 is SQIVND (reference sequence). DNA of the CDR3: TGTGCCTCAAGCGACAGGGCGGGCAATTCACCCCTCCACTTT. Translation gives CASSDRAGNSPLHF.

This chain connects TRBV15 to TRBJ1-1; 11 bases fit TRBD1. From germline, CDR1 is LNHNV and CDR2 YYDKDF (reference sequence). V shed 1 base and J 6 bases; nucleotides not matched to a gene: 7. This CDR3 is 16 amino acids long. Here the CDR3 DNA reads TGTGCCACCAGCAGAGCCTATGGACAGGGGGCATCTGAAGCTTTCTTT. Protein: CATSRAYGQGASEAFF. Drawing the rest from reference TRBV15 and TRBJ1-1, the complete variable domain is DAMVIQNPRYQVTQFGKPVTLSCSQTLNHNVMYWYQQKSSQAPKLLFHYYDKDFNNEADTPDNFQSRRPNTSFCFLDIRSPGLGDTAMYLCATSRAYGQGASEAFFGQGTRLTVV.

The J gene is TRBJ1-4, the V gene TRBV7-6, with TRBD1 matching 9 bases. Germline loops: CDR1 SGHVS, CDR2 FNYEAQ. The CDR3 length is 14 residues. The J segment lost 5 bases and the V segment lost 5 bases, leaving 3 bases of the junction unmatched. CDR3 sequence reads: CASSLGTGNEKLFF. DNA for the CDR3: TGTGCCAGCAGCCTCGGGACAGGGAATGAAAAACTGTTTTTT. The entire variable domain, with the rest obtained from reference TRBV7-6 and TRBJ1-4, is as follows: GAGVSQSPRYKVTKRGQDVALRCDPISGHVSLYWYRQALGQGPEFLTYFNYEAQQDKSGLPNDRFSAERPEGSISTLTIQRTEQRDSAMYRCASSLGTGNEKLFFGSGTQLSVL.

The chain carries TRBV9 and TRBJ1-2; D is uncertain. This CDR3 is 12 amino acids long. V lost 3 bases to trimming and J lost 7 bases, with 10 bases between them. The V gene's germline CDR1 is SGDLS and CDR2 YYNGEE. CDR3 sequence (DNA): TGTGCCAGCAGCGCACTAGCGTTTGGCTACACCTTC. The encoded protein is CASSALAFGYTF.

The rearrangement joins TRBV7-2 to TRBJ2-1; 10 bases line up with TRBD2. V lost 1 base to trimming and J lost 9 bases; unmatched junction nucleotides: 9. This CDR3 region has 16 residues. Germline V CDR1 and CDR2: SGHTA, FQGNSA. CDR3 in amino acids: CASSLDSGGASVEQFF. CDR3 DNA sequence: TGTGCCAGCAGCTTAGACAGCGGGGGGGCCTCGGTTGAGCAGTTCTTC.

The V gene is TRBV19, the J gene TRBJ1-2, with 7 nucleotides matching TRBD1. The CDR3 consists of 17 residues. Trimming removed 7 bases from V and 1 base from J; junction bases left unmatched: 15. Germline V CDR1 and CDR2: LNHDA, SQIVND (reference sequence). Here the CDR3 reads CASNKGAQVRSNYGYTF. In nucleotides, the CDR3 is TGTGCCAGTAACAAGGGGGCACAGGTGCGGAGTAACTATGGCTACACCTTC.

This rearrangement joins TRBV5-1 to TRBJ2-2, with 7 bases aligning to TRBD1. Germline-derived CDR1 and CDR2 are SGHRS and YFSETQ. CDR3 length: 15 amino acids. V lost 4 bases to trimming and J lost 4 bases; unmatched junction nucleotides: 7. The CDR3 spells CASSAAGGSTGELFF. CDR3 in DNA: TGCGCCAGCAGCGCCGCAGGGGGAAGCACCGGGGAGCTGTTTTTT. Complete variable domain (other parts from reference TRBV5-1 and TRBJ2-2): KAGVTQTPRYLIKTRGQQVTLSCSPISGHRSVSWYQQTPGQGLQFLFEYFSETQRNKGNFPGRFSGRQFSNSRSEMNVSTLELGDSALYLCASSAAGGSTGELFFGEGSRLTVL.

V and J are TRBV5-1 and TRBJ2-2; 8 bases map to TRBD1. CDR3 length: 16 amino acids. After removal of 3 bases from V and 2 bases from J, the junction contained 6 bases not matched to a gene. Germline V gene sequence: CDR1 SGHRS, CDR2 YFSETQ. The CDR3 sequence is CASSYGTGANTGELFF. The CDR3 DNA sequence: TGCGCCAGCAGCTACGGGACAGGCGCAAACACCGGGGAGCTGTTTTTT. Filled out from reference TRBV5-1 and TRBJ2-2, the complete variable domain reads KAGVTQTPRYLIKTRGQQVTLSCSPISGHRSVSWYQQTPGQGLQFLFEYFSETQRNKGNFPGRFSGRQFSNSRSEMNVSTLELGDSALYLCASSYGTGANTGELFFGEGSRLTVL.

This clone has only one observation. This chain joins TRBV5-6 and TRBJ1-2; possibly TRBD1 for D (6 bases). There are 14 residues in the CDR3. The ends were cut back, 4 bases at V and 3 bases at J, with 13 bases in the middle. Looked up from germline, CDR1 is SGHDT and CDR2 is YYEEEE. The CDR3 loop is CASSLGQQDYGYTF. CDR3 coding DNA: TGTGCCAGCAGCCTGGGACAACAGGACTATGGCTACACCTTC.

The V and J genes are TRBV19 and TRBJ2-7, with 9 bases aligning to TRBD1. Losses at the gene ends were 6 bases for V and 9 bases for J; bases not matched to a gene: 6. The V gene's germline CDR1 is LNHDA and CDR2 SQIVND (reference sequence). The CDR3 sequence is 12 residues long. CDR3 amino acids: CASSTTGGVQYF. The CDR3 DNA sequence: TGTGCCAGTAGCACTACAGGGGGCGTGCAGTACTTC.

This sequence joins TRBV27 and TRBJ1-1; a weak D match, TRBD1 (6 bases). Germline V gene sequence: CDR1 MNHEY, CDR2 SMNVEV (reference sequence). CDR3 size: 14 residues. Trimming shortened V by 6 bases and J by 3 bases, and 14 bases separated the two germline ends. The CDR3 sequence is CASSPSTGHTEAFF. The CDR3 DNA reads TGTGCCAGCAGCCCCAGCACAGGGCACACTGAAGCTTTCTTT.

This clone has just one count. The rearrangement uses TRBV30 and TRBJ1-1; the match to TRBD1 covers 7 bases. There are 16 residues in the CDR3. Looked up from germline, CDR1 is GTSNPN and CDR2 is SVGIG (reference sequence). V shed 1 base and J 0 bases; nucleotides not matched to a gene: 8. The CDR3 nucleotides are TGTGCCTGGAGTGATCCGGGACAGCGCCTGAACACTGAAGCTTTCTTT. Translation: CAWSDPGQRLNTEAFF.

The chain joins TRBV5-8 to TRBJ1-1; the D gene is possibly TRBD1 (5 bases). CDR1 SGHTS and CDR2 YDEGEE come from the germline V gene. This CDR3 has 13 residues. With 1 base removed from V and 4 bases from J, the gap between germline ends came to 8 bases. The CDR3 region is CASSLRGFTEAFF. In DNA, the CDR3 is TGTGCCAGCAGCTTGAGGGGATTCACTGAAGCTTTCTTT.

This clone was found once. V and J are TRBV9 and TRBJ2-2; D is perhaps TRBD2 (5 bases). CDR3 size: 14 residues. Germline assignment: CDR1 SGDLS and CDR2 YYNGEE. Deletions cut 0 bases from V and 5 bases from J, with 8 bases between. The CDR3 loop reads CASSVVGGTGELFF. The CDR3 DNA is TGTGCCAGCAGCGTAGTGGGCGGGACCGGGGAGCTGTTTTTT.

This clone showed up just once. As DNA, the CDR3 is TGTGCCAGCAGCTTAGTGGGACAGGCCAGGGAGACCCAGTACTTC. This encodes CASSLVGQARETQYF. The chain recombines TRBV11-2 with TRBJ2-5, with 8 bases identical to TRBD1. CDR1 and CDR2 from the germline V gene are SGHAT and FQNNGV. This CDR3 is 15 amino acids long. J lost 5 bases, V lost 1 base, and 6 bases had no gene match.

The CDR3: CASSGPPPYTGELFF. CDR3 DNA sequence: TGTGCCAGTAGTGGGCCCCCCCCCTACACCGGGGAGCTGTTTTTT. J is TRBJ2-2 and V is TRBV19; no definite D call. CDR1 is LNHDA, CDR2 SQIVND, per germline (reference sequence). This CDR3 is 15 amino acids long. V lost 5 bases and J lost 3, with 13 bases in between.

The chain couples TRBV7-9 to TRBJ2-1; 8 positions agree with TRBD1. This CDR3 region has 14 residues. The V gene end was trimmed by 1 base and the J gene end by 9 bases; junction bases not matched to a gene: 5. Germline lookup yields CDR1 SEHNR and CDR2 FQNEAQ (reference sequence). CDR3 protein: CASSLETGVGEQFF. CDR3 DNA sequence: TGTGCCAGCAGCTTAGAGACAGGGGTGGGTGAGCAGTTCTTC.

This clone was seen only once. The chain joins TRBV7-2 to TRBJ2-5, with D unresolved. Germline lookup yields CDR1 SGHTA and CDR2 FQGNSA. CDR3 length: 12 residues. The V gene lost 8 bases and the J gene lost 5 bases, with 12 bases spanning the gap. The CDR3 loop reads CASRLGWETQYF. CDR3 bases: TGTGCCAGCCGACTTGGGTGGGAGACCCAGTACTTC.

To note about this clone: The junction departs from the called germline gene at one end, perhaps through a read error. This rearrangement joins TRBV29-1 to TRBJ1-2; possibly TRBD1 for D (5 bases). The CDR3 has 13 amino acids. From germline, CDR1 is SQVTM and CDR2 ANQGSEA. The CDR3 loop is CGVGEGNHYGYTF. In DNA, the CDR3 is TGCGGCGTGGGGGAGGGAAACCACTATGGCTACACCTTC.

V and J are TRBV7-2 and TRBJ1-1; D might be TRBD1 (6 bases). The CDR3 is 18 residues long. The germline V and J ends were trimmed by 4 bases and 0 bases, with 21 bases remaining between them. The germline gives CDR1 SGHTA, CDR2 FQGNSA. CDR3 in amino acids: CASSWFGQIRDLNTEAFF. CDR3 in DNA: TGTGCCAGCAGCTGGTTTGGACAGATTCGGGACCTGAACACTGAAGCTTTCTTT.

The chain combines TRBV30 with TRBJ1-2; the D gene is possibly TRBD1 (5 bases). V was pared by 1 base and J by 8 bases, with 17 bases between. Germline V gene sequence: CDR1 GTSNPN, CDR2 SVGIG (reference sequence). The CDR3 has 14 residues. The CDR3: CAWSDPGREGGYTF. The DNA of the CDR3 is TGTGCCTGGAGTGACCCGGGCAGGGAGGGCGGCTACACCTTC.